This is a list of T cell receptor beta chains from one sample in a study of cytomegalovirus exposure and HLA in healthy donors. Clones were sequenced by immunoSEQ multiplex PCR, and TCRdb holds only the in-frame ones, with some missing. Altogether about 160,000 clones are present, about 88% being singletons, with the ten largest covering 2% to 2.5%. Material: PBMCs. The origin of the receptors is a man aged 18 to 35 in good health and CMV-seropositive. The CDR3 runs from the conserved cysteine through the conserved F or W. A D gene is named only where the DNA matches it firmly. Expanded clones are given a class, and other clones once, few, many or no size at all.

.	TRBJ1-5	TRBV6-1	.	TGTGCCAGCCTAGGAGGGAATCAGCCCCAGCATTTT	CASLGGNQPQHF
.	TRBJ1-1	TRBV7-9	.	TGTGCCAGCAGCTTATTAGGGGGGGGAGCTGAAGCTTTCTTT	CASSLLGGGAEAFF
.	TRBJ1-1	TRBV7-9	.	TGTGCCAGCAGCCCGCGTAGGGGCCTTAACACTGAAGCTTTCTTT	CASSPRRGLNTEAFF
.	TRBJ2-1	TRBV13	.	TGTGCCAGCAGCTTAGGCCTCCTCATGGGGGCGTTGGATGAGCAGTTCTTC	CASSLGLLMGALDEQFF
TRBD2	TRBJ2-7	TRBV6-5	.	TGTGCCAGCAGTTTCATTAGCGGGGGCGCGTCCTACGAGCAGTACTTC	CASSFISGGASYEQYF
TRBD1	TRBJ2-3	TRBV9	.	TGTGCCAGCAGCTCGACCTGGACAGGGCTTTTCTCAGATACGCAGTATTTT	CASSSTWTGLFSDTQYF
TRBD1	TRBJ1-6	TRBV9	.	TGTGCCAGCAGCGCCCGGGACAGGGGGCCTTCACCCCTCCACTTT	CASSARDRGPSPLHF
.	TRBJ1-3	TRBV7-9	once	TGTGCCAGCAGCCCCGCGGGCTCTGGAAACACCATATATTTT	CASSPAGSGNTIYF
TRBD1	TRBJ1-6	TRBV11-3	.	TGTGCCAGCAGCTCACCGCCGGGACAGGGATGGGATTCACCCCTCCACTTT	CASSSPPGQGWDSPLHF
TRBD1	TRBJ2-7	TRBV6-6	.	TGTGCCAGCAGTTACTATTTCACAGGGGCGTCCTACGAGCAGTACTTC	CASSYYFTGASYEQYF
TRBD1	TRBJ2-7	TRBV10-2	once	TGCGCCAGCAGTGAGGGATATGGCAGGGGGCATCAATCCTACGAGCAGTACTTC	CASSEGYGRGHQSYEQYF
.	TRBJ2-6	TRBV5-8	few	TGTGCCAGCACCCTTTTCTCTGGGGCCAACGGCCTGACTTTC	CASTLFSGANGLTF
TRBD2	TRBJ2-1	TRBV7-3	.	TGTGCCAGCAGCCTCGTAGCGGGGGGGCCACAAAATGAGCAGTTCTTC	CASSLVAGGPQNEQFF
.	TRBJ2-7	TRBV7-2	.	TGTGCCAGCAGCTTGAATGGGGGCCAGGTCGAGCAGTACTTC	CASSLNGGQVEQYF
TRBD1	TRBJ2-2	TRBV4-1	.	TGCGCCAGCAGCCTCGGGACAGGGGGTCCCGGGGAGCTGTTTTTT	CASSLGTGGPGELFF
TRBD2	TRBJ2-5	TRBV18	.	TGTGCCAGCTCACCAGTGCTAGCGGGGGGAAGAGAGACCCAGTACTTC	CASSPVLAGGRETQYF
.	TRBJ1-5	TRBV27	.	TGTGCCAGCAGTTTATCCACCGGGACAAGAAATCAGCCCCAGCATTTT	CASSLSTGTRNQPQHF
TRBD1	TRBJ2-4	TRBV5-6	.	TGTGCCAGCAGCTTTGTCGGGACAGGCGCCATTCAGTACTTC	CASSFVGTGAIQYF
TRBD2	TRBJ2-5	TRBV2	.	TGTGCCAGCAGTGAACGGCAGCGGGGAGAGACCCAGTACTTC	CASSERQRGETQYF
.	TRBJ2-7	TRBV10-1	.	TGCGCCAGCAGTGAGTCGAGGGGGGGGTACGAGCAGTACTTC	CASSESRGGYEQYF
TRBD1	TRBJ2-6	TRBV5-1	.	TGCGCCAGCAGCCTCTTCGACAGGGCAGGGGCCAACGTCCTGACTTTC	CASSLFDRAGANVLTF
TRBD2	TRBJ2-1	TRBV5-4	.	TGTGCCAGCAGCCCTGGCCTAGCGGGGGCGAATGAGCAGTTCTTC	CASSPGLAGANEQFF
TRBD1	TRBJ2-7	TRBV7-6	few	TGTGCCAGCAGCCCGACAGGGAGCTCCTACGAGCAGTACTTC	CASSPTGSSYEQYF
TRBD1	TRBJ1-5	TRBV5-1	.	TGCGCCAGCAGCTTTTTACAGGGGACCCATAGCAATCAGCCCCAGCATTTT	CASSFLQGTHSNQPQHF
.	TRBJ1-6	TRBV2	once	TGTGCCAGCAGTGAAACGGAGCGCTATAATTCACCCCTCCACTTT	CASSETERYNSPLHF
.	TRBJ2-2	TRBV27	.	TGTGCCACCAAACGAGGACAGTATAGCCCCGGGGAGCTGTTTTTT	CATKRGQYSPGELFF
TRBD1	TRBJ1-1	TRBV19	.	TGTGCCAGTACGGACAGGGTTACTGAAGCTTTCTTT	CASTDRVTEAFF
.	TRBJ1-2	TRBV23-1	.	TGCGCCAGCAGTCAGCCGAGTTGGGACACTTCTAACTATGGCTACACCTTC	CASSQPSWDTSNYGYTF
TRBD1	TRBJ2-7	TRBV6-5	.	TGTGCCAGCAGTCCCCGACAGGGTGTGTACGAGCAGTACTTC	CASSPRQGVYEQYF
.	TRBJ2-7	TRBV7-2	.	TGTGCCAGCAGCTTAGGGGGCCACATACCCTACGAGCAGTACTTC	CASSLGGHIPYEQYF
.	TRBJ1-2	TRBV5-6	few	TGTGCCAGCAGCCCGGAAGGTGGGAGTAACTATGGCTACACCTTC	CASSPEGGSNYGYTF
.	TRBJ2-7	TRBV23-1	.	TGCGCCAGCAGTCCCCCAGGGCTCTCCTACGAGCAGTACTTC	CASSPPGLSYEQYF
.	TRBJ1-2	TRBV7-8	.	TGTGCCAGCACAGCTGTGGGGGGGCTCTCCTATGGCTACACCTTC	CASTAVGGLSYGYTF
.	TRBJ1-1	TRBV5-4	.	TGTGCCAGCAGCTTGGAAGGGAGGGCGACTGAAGCTTTCTTT	CASSLEGRATEAFF
TRBD2	TRBJ2-3	TRBV5-1	.	TGCGCCAGCACCAGCGGGGGGCGGGGCACAGATACGCAGTATTTT	CASTSGGRGTDTQYF
TRBD1	TRBJ2-7	TRBV5-5	few	TGTGCCAGCAGCATGGGGGAGGGACAGGGGTTGGGCGAGCAGTACTTC	CASSMGEGQGLGEQYF
TRBD2	TRBJ2-1	TRBV5-4	.	TGTGCCAGCAGCACGGGACTAGCGGAACCAGTAGACAATGAGCAGTTCTTC	CASSTGLAEPVDNEQFF
TRBD1	TRBJ1-2	TRBV5-8	.	TGTGCCAGCAGCCCACGACAGGGGTATATGGATGGCTACACCTTC	CASSPRQGYMDGYTF
.	TRBJ2-7	TRBV27	.	TGTGCCAGCAGTTTACGAGGGGGGGAACGCGAGCAGTACTTC	CASSLRGGEREQYF
.	TRBJ1-4	TRBV12-5	once	TGTGCTAGTGGTTTGAGTGTTTCTTCAGGGTGGAGTGAAAAACTGTTTTTT	CASGLSVSSGWSEKLFF
.	TRBJ2-7	TRBV11-2	.	TGTGCCAGCAGCTTTGACAGCTTATCCTCCTACGAGCAGTACTTC	CASSFDSLSSYEQYF
.	TRBJ1-4	TRBV18	few	TGTGCCAGCTCTCTTGACGTCGGGGGGCTCAGGGCAACTAATGAAAAACTGTTTTTT	CASSLDVGGLRATNEKLFF
.	TRBJ1-1	TRBV7-2	.	TGTGCCAGCAGCTTAGTAACAGGGACGAACACTGAAGCTTTCTTT	CASSLVTGTNTEAFF
TRBD1	TRBJ2-7	TRBV7-9	.	TGTGCCAGCAGCCACCGGGACAGGGGCTACGAGCAGTACTTC	CASSHRDRGYEQYF
.	TRBJ2-5	TRBV6-6	.	TGTGCCAGCAGTTCTTTCCAAGAGACCCAGTACTTC	CASSSFQETQYF
.	TRBJ2-7	TRBV5-6	.	TGTGCCAGCAGCTCGCCCCGGGACAACCACTACGAGCAGTACTTC	CASSSPRDNHYEQYF
.	TRBJ1-1	TRBV20-1	.	TGCAGTGTCCCCCGAGGGACTGAAGCTTTCTTT	CSVPRGTEAFF
.	TRBJ2-5	TRBV12-5	.	TGTGCTAGTGGTTGGACTCAAGAGACCCAGTACTTC	CASGWTQETQYF
.	TRBJ2-4	TRBV7-2	.	TGTGCCAGCAGCCAAGACACACTCAGCACCAAAAACATTCAGTACTTC	CASSQDTLSTKNIQYF
TRBD1	TRBJ2-3	TRBV4-2	.	TGTGCCAGCAGTCGACAGGGGACCACAGATACGCAGTATTTT	CASSRQGTTDTQYF
TRBD1	TRBJ2-5	TRBV29-1	.	TGCAGCGTTCCAAGACAGGGGGCATGGGAGACCCAGTACTTC	CSVPRQGAWETQYF